Listed below are T cell receptor beta chains from one sample, sequenced in a study of T cell changes during pregnancy in multiple sclerosis. This table comes from immunoSEQ multiplex PCR, and its TCRdb copy is limited to in-frame clones, with some not included. The profile shows 65,000 to 70,000 clones, approximately 92% of them singletons. This specimen consisted of peripheral blood, obtained in the third trimester of pregnancy. Receptors originate from a female donor in good health, enrolled as a control in a pregnancy study. Each CDR3 is given without its conserved first and last residue. D genes are given only for firm matches.

v_gene,d_gene,CDR3aa
TRBV28,.,ASSFVQRNYEQY
TRBV28,.,ASSLVITSTDTQY
TRBV9,.,ASSVAVTVREQF
TRBV6-1,TRBD1,ASTTGGGGEKLF
TRBV5-1,.,ASSLQETQY
TRBV6-1,TRBD1,ASSLGGTDPYEQY
TRBV5-5,.,ASSLWLEVNTEAF
TRBV12-5,.,ASGQGSGANVLT
TRBV28,TRBD1,AIRTGSLEAF
TRBV4-3,.,ASSQAGNSYYEQY
TRBV7-2,TRBD2,ASSTRTSGRYEQY
TRBV2,.,ASSVVVLGARHYGYT
TRBV27,TRBD1,ASTHRGIPGELF
TRBV5-5,TRBD1,ASSLGGTGETQY
TRBV6-6,.,ASSFPPTEAF
TRBV14,TRBD2,ASSQGPGRGNEQF
TRBV28,.,ASNRGTYTGELF
TRBV7-9,TRBD1,ASSLRTGESNYGYT
TRBV7-9,.,ASSQVRGSGRGEKLF
TRBV7-2,TRBD1,ASSPPGQSYEQY
TRBV5-4,.,ASIYSYEQY
TRBV29-1,TRBD1,SVDDRGFGYT
TRBV10-3,.,ASQAGVNQPQH
TRBV6-5,.,ASRPGDQETQY
TRBV29-1,TRBD1,SVEAWDRDIRPSSNEQF
TRBV9,.,ASSVAGASDTQY
TRBV10-2,.,ASSDGRTTGYEQF
TRBV6-5,.,ASSYNPMRDYGYT
TRBV2,TRBD2,ASRDTSGGAETQY
TRBV19,.,ASSSTGNSGANVLT
TRBV9,.,ASSALSTGNTIY
TRBV7-3,TRBD1,ASSLYRGEKLF
TRBV11-1,.,ASSLGVAPGEQF
TRBV7-3,TRBD1,ASSLTGAGELF
TRBV7-8,.,ASLGGRSSDTQY
TRBV27,.,ASRGAGSGTYEQY
TRBV6-1,.,ASSARQVGEKLF
TRBV5-6,.,ASSLGLRTGELF
TRBV19,TRBD2,ASSLLAGSYNEQF
TRBV11-3,.,ASSLEVQGGQF
TRBV18,TRBD1,ASSPQAPQGAYMGTQY
TRBV28,TRBD2,ASFTSGSWTGELF
TRBV7-8,TRBD2,ASSLAHGRGYTGELF
TRBV19,TRBD2,ASTQSGSWNEQY
TRBV9,.,ASSPIVVNEKLF
TRBV4-2,.,ASSQDVSPGHGRGELF
TRBV27,.,ASRSPGSGANVLT
TRBV7-9,TRBD2,ASSLAPSGPVEQF
TRBV15,TRBD1,ATSRIQGDYGYT
TRBV4-3,.,ASSRNRVWGEKLF
TRBV4-3,.,ASSQDWRPSGANVLT
TRBV4-1,TRBD1,ASSQDRGQALRNTEAF
TRBV5-8,.,AVFRGYRGSGANVLT
TRBV5-6,.,ASSLRGKGIEQF
TRBV28,.,ASLAWQSGMKEGYGYT
TRBV2,.,ASSEALHFEAF